These 30 T cell receptor beta chains share one sample of origin, sequenced in a study of OX40 agonist ivuxolimab in advanced cancers. Clones were sequenced by immunoSEQ multiplex PCR, and TCRdb holds only the in-frame ones, with some missing. The sample lists fewer than 90,000 clones; 85% to 90% were seen once. The material sequenced was CD4+ or CD8+ T cells sorted from blood, taken in a trial of the OX40 agonist ivuxolimab. The receptors were gathered from an adult with an advanced solid tumor such as melanoma, head and neck, liver or kidney cancer.

V gene TRBV5-1 combines with J gene TRBJ1-2; possible D gene TRBD1, 5 bases. V was clipped by 0 bases and J by 2 bases, with 5 bases between them. Germline V gene data show CDR1 as SGHRS and CDR2 as YFSETQ. The CDR3 has 13 amino acids. The CDR3 bases are TGCGCCAGCAGCTTGGAGGGGAACTATGGCTACACCTTC. This codes for CASSLEGNYGYTF.

This chain's CDR3 is CASSIWLAGAGYEQYF. Written as DNA, the CDR3 is TGTGCCAGTAGTATCTGGCTAGCGGGAGCTGGTTACGAGCAGTACTTC. This chain uses TRBV19 with TRBJ2-7; 10 nucleotides align to TRBD2. Germline V gene sequence: CDR1 LNHDA, CDR2 SQIVND (reference sequence). The CDR3 covers 16 residues. V dropped 3 bases and J dropped 4; count of bases not matched to a gene: 9.

The chain combines TRBV5-1 with TRBJ2-7; TRBD2 agrees at 7 bases. Trimming cost V 3 bases and J 3 bases; bases outside gene matches: 0. Germline assignment: CDR1 SGHRS and CDR2 YFSETQ. This CDR3 contains 12 residues. This CDR3 is CASSSGGYEQYF. The CDR3 region has the DNA TGCGCCAGCAGCTCGGGGGGCTACGAGCAGTACTTC.

This chain uses TRBV7-9 with TRBJ2-2; D is perhaps TRBD1 (6 bases). The germline V gene encodes CDR1 SEHNR and CDR2 FQNEAQ (reference sequence). Trimming took 6 bases from V and 6 from J, leaving 17 bases between them. The CDR3 covers 15 residues. Here the CDR3 reads CASRKNRESAGELFF. The DNA of the CDR3 is TGTGCCAGCAGAAAAAACAGGGAGTCGGCCGGGGAGCTGTTTTTT.

The chain uses TRBV18 and TRBJ2-3; TRBD2 matches at 8 bases. The CDR3 totals 18 residues. V lost 3 bases, J lost 0 bases, and 11 bases stayed unmatched. Germline-derived CDR1 and CDR2 are KGHSH and LQKENI. In DNA, the CDR3 is TGTGCCAGCTCACCCCTAAACCGGCCTAGCGGGAGCACAGATACGCAGTATTTT. Its translation is CASSPLNRPSGSTDTQYF.

The chain couples TRBV11-2 to TRBJ2-2; D remains ambiguous. Germline CDR1 reads SGHAT; CDR2 reads FQNNGV. This CDR3 spans 13 amino acids. Between the trimmed V and J ends, which lost 6 bases and 10 bases, there was a span of 15 bases. In DNA, the CDR3 is TGTGCCAGCAGTTCCAACCTGCGCGCGGAGCTGTTTTTT. Translation: CASSSNLRAELFF.

This chain uses TRBV10-3 with TRBJ2-1; 8 bases agree with TRBD2. The length of the CDR3 is 16 residues. J lost 10 bases, V lost 0 bases, and 11 bases had no gene match. CDR1 ENHRY and CDR2 SYGVKD come from the germline V gene. CDR3 sequence: CAISESTQRERGEQFF. DNA for the CDR3: TGTGCCATCAGTGAGTCAACCCAGCGGGAGCGGGGAGAGCAGTTCTTC.

V and J are TRBV18 and TRBJ1-2; D gene unclear. Germline values: CDR1 KGHSH, CDR2 LQKENI. V was shortened by 3 bases and J by 7 bases, with 9 bases between the two germline ends. The CDR3 covers 12 residues. DNA for the CDR3: TGTGCCAGCTCACCGGCGGTTGCTGGCTACACCTTC. This sequence encodes CASSPAVAGYTF.

V and J are TRBV11-2 and TRBJ1-1; D remains unclear. CDR3 size: 15 residues. In germline, CDR1 is SGHAT, CDR2 FQNNGV. The V end lost 1 base, the J end lost 4 bases, and 13 bases lay between the germline ends. The CDR3 DNA follows: TGTGCCAGCAGCTTAGCCGTCCAATGGGGCACTGAAGCTTTCTTT. Protein: CASSLAVQWGTEAFF.

V is TRBV5-8 and J is TRBJ1-3; possible D gene TRBD1, 6 bases. The germline gives CDR1 SGHTS, CDR2 YDEGEE. Trimming left V 2 bases short and J 4 bases short, with 10 bases between. The CDR3 has 14 residues. The CDR3 protein is CASSFGGFGNTIYF. The CDR3 bases are TGTGCCAGCAGCTTCGGGGGCTTCGGAAACACCATATATTTT.

CDR3 in DNA: TGTGCCAGTAGCCTATCTAGCTCAAGGAACACCGGGGAGCTGTTTTTT. Translating it yields CASSLSSSRNTGELFF. The J gene is TRBJ2-2, the V gene TRBV19; a possible D gene is TRBD2 (5 bases). CDR1 and CDR2 from the germline V gene are LNHDA and SQIVND (reference sequence). The CDR3 contains 16 residues. V was pared by 6 bases and J by 1 base, with 15 bases between.

The chain carries TRBV28 and TRBJ1-5; possible D gene TRBD1, 5 bases. V lost 8 bases to trimming and J lost 4 bases, with 18 bases between them. Germline lookup yields CDR1 MDHEN and CDR2 SYDVKM. CDR3 length equals 15 residues. This CDR3 is CASGVLGGGNQPQHF. In DNA, the CDR3 is TGTGCCAGCGGAGTATTGGGGGGTGGGAATCAGCCCCAGCATTTT.

For this clone: One end of the junction varies from germline; a read error may be responsible. This rearrangement joins TRBV6-1 to TRBJ1-2; 7 bases line up with TRBD1. Per germline, CDR1 MNHNS and CDR2 SASEGT. The CDR3 sequence is 12 residues long. Written as DNA, the CDR3 is TGTGCCAGCGGACTCCCACTGGACAGGCAAGCCTTC. This gives the protein CASGLPLDRQAF.

This chain connects TRBV4-3 to TRBJ2-1; 13 bases agree with TRBD2. The CDR3 runs 14 residues. Unmatched junction bases numbered 2, after V lost 2 bases and J lost 10 bases. Per germline, CDR1 LGHNA and CDR2 YSLEER. The CDR3 region is CASSQWTSGREQFF. The CDR3 nucleotides read TGCGCCAGCAGCCAATGGACTAGCGGGAGAGAGCAGTTCTTC.

This clone showed up just a few times. The chain has TRBV27 and TRBJ1-2; D is unresolved. The V gene lost 6 bases and the J gene lost 6 bases, with 14 bases spanning the gap. Germline CDR1 is MNHEY and CDR2 is SMNVEV (reference sequence). The CDR3 contains 13 residues. The CDR3 region has the DNA TGTGCCAGCAGGCCCTACGCCACAGATGGCTACACCTTC. Amino acids: CASRPYATDGYTF.

CDR3 protein: CASRVLDREEKLFF. CDR3 in DNA: TGTGCCAGCAGGGTATTAGACAGGGAGGAAAAACTGTTTTTT. The genes are TRBV28 and TRBJ1-4; 7 nucleotides align to TRBD1. This CDR3 region has 14 residues. J gave up 8 bases and V 6 bases, and 9 bases lay outside the gene matches. Germline V lookup: CDR1 MDHEN, CDR2 SYDVKM.

The chain carries TRBV5-1 and TRBJ2-5, with D unresolved. The CDR3 totals 13 residues. Germline CDR1 is SGHRS and CDR2 is YFSETQ. Between the trimmed V and J ends, which lost 7 bases and 1 base, there was a span of 11 bases. The CDR3 coding sequence is TGCGCCAGCCATTCCCGCAGCCAAGAGACCCAGTACTTC. Translation: CASHSRSQETQYF.

The chain links TRBV7-3 to TRBJ1-1; possible D gene TRBD1, 5 bases. Germline CDR1 reads SGHTA; CDR2 reads FQGTGA. V was pared by 4 bases and J by 8 bases, with 14 bases between. The CDR3 has 13 amino acids. This CDR3 reads CASSSTDSEEAFF. The CDR3 nucleotides are TGTGCCAGCAGCTCAACAGACAGCGAAGAAGCTTTCTTT.

The J gene is TRBJ1-6, the V gene TRBV6-5, with a tentative D call TRBD1 (5 bases). CDR3 length: 15 residues. The V and J ends lost 6 bases and 4 bases respectively, with 13 bases between them. Germline V gives CDR1 MNHEY, CDR2 SVGAGI. The CDR3 region has the DNA TGTGCCAGCAGGCAGCGGGGGGGTTATAATTCACCCCTCCACTTT. This codes for CASRQRGGYNSPLHF.

This clone has a handful of counts. V usage is TRBV5-1 and J usage is TRBJ2-7; D perhaps matches TRBD1 (6 bases). Trimming removed 1 base at V and 2 bases at J, with 13 bases between. Germline CDR1 reads SGHRS; CDR2 reads YFSETQ. This CDR3 spans 15 amino acids. CDR3: CASSLFSRTAYEQYF. The CDR3 nucleotides read TGCGCCAGCAGCTTGTTTTCCAGGACAGCCTACGAGCAGTACTTC.

The V and J genes are TRBV28 and TRBJ1-2, with a possible D match to TRBD1 (5 bases). Germline V lookup: CDR1 MDHEN, CDR2 SYDVKM. The CDR3 extends over 13 amino acids. Trimming took 8 bases from V and 7 from J, leaving 17 bases between them. In DNA form, the CDR3 reads TGTGCCAGCTCGATGGTGGGGGAGGGTGGCTACACCTTC. Translating it yields CASSMVGEGGYTF.

In nucleotides, the CDR3 is TGTGCCAGTAGTGAAGCGGGGGGGCGCACAGATACGCAGTATTTT. It codes for CASSEAGGRTDTQYF. The chain employs TRBV19 and TRBJ2-3, with 10 positions matching TRBD2. CDR1 LNHDA and CDR2 SQIVND come from the germline V gene (reference sequence). V dropped 5 bases and J dropped 1; count of bases not matched to a gene: 3. This CDR3 comprises 15 residues.

The genes are TRBV18 and TRBJ2-4; unclear D gene. The CDR3 runs to 15 residues. The V gene's germline CDR1 is KGHSH and CDR2 LQKENI. Trimming stripped 3 bases from V and 6 bases from J, with 15 bases between. DNA for the CDR3: TGTGCCAGCTCACCTCAAGCCACGGACGGAAACATTCAGTACTTC. It is translated as CASSPQATDGNIQYF.

The gene calls are TRBV7-6 and TRBJ2-1, with D uncertain. Germline-derived CDR1 and CDR2 are SGHVS and FNYEAQ. The CDR3 runs 12 residues. The V end lost 5 bases, the J end lost 15 bases, and 17 bases lay between the germline ends. The chain's CDR3 is CASSQVASHPFF. In DNA form, the CDR3 reads TGTGCCAGCAGCCAAGTGGCTAGTCACCCGTTCTTC.

In DNA, the CDR3 is TGTGCCAGCAGCACTAGCCCTGACTCTGGGGCCAACGTCCTGACTTTC. It encodes CASSTSPDSGANVLTF. J is TRBJ2-6 and V is TRBV11-2, with D possibly matching TRBD2 (6 bases). CDR3 length: 16 residues. Germline V CDR1 and CDR2: SGHAT, FQNNGV. The germline V and J ends were trimmed by 5 bases and 0 bases, with 11 bases remaining between them.

Notes on this clone: At one end the junction does not follow the germline gene, possibly because of a read error. CDR3 region: CASSLDRTNTGELFF. The DNA for the CDR3 is TGTGCCAGCAGTTTGGACCGAACTAACACCGGGGAGCTGTTTTTT. The J gene is TRBJ2-2, the V gene TRBV5-4; no clear D. The CDR3 consists of 15 residues. In germline, CDR1 is SGHNT, CDR2 YYREEE (reference sequence).

The chain carries TRBV2 and TRBJ2-7; D is perhaps TRBD1 (6 bases). CDR1 and CDR2 (germline): SNHLY, FYNNEI. V lost 10 bases, J lost 7 bases, and 20 bases lay in between. This CDR3 region has 13 residues. Here the CDR3 DNA reads TGTGCCACCGCTTCCCAGGGGAACAGTGAGCAGTACGTC. Residues: CATASQGNSEQYV.

V usage is TRBV6-5 and J usage is TRBJ1-5; D unresolved. The germline V and J ends were trimmed by 6 bases and 2 bases, with 14 bases remaining between them. This CDR3 comprises 15 residues. Germline V CDR1 and CDR2: MNHEY, SVGAGI. The CDR3 here is CASRPIRTRNQPQHF. The CDR3 DNA follows: TGTGCCAGCAGGCCCATACGGACCCGCAATCAGCCCCAGCATTTT.

The V call is TRBV7-2, the J call TRBJ2-5, with D possibly matching TRBD2 (5 bases). Per germline, CDR1 SGHTA and CDR2 FQGNSA. Trimming left V 5 bases short and J 5 bases short, with 18 bases between. The CDR3 covers 15 residues. CDR3 amino acids: CASSPYSGSTETQYF. The CDR3 DNA follows: TGTGCCAGCAGCCCCTATTCGGGGAGTACGGAGACCCAGTACTTC.

The chain links TRBV2 to TRBJ1-5, with D hard to call. Between the trimmed V and J ends, which lost 5 bases and 5 bases, there was a span of 10 bases. Germline CDR1 reads SNHLY; CDR2 reads FYNNEI. CDR3 size: 13 residues. The CDR3 DNA sequence: TGTGCCAGCAGTCAGAACAGCTATCAGCCCCAGCATTTT. It yields the protein CASSQNSYQPQHF.